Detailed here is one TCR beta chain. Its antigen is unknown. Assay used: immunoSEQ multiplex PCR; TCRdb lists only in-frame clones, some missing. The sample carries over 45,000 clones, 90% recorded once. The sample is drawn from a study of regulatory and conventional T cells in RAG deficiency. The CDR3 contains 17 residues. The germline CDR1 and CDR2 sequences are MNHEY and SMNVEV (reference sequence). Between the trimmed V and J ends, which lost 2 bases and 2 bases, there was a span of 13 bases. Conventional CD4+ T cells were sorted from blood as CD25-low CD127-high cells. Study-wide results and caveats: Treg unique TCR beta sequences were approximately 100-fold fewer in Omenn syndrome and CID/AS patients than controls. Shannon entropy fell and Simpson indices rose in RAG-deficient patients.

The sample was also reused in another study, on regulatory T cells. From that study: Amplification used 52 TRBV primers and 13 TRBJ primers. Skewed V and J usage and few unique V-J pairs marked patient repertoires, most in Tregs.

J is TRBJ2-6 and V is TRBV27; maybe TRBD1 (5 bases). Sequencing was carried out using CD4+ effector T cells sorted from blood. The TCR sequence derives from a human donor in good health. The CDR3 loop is CASSLMPGATGANVLTF. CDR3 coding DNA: TGTGCCAGCAGTTTAATGCCTGGGGCGACTGGGGCCAACGTCCTGACTTTC.